These 22 T cell receptor beta chains originate from one sample sequenced in a study of T cells in Graves' hyperthyroidism and ophthalmopathy. Amplification targeted TCR beta CDR3 regions from RNA transcripts. Primed by the HTBI set, a first-round RT-PCR was run on the TCR CDR3. TCRdb itself ran the multiplex PCR reads through MiXCR, one entry per CDR3 protein. The sample has 450,000 to 650,000 distinct CDR3 sequences; 20% are singletons. The sample was blood. These receptors came from a man aged 18 to 30 with Graves' hyperthyroidism.

This clonotype showed up many times. This sequence joins TRBV12-3 or TRBV12-4 and TRBJ1-2, with a possible D match to TRBD1 (5 bases). Trimming stripped 3 bases from V and 3 bases from J, with 8 bases between. The CDR3 sequence is 13 residues long. The CDR3 sequence: CASSLGDYYGYTF. The CDR3 coding sequence is TGTGCCAGCAGTTTGGGGGACTACTATGGCTACACCTTC.

This clonotype showed up many times. A much larger clone sits a single nucleotide away, making a read error possible. V is TRBV27 and J is TRBJ1-1; 11 bases agree with TRBD1. Germline assignment: CDR1 MNHEY and CDR2 SMNVEV (reference sequence). Trimming cost V 6 bases and J 1 base; bases outside gene matches: 4. The CDR3 runs 15 residues. The DNA for the CDR3 is TGTGCCAGCAGCGAAGGACAGGGGGCGAACACTGAAGCTTTCTTT. This encodes CASSEGQGANTEAFF.

The chain links TRBV6-1 to TRBJ2-5; 7 bases align to TRBD2. Germline V lookup: CDR1 MNHNS, CDR2 SASEGT. The V and J ends lost 6 bases and 2 bases, in that order; junction bases with no gene match: 3. This CDR3 contains 13 residues. The CDR3 nucleotides read TGTGCCAGCAGGGGACTACTTCAAGAGACCCAGTACTTC. Translated, it gives CASRGLLQETQYF.

This clonotype was counted ten times or more. The CDR3 sequence: CASSPNSGANVLTF. In nucleotides, the CDR3 is TGTGCCAGCAGTCCCAACTCTGGGGCCAACGTCCTGACTTTC. The chain has TRBV2 and TRBJ2-6; D not certain. This CDR3 is 14 amino acids long. The germline CDR1 and CDR2 sequences are SNHLY and FYNNEI. V lost 5 bases and J 0 bases, leaving 5 bases between the germline ends.

This clonotype has at least ten counts. The V call is TRBV7-2, the J call TRBJ1-2; no reliable D call. The CDR3 consists of 13 residues. Germline V lookup: CDR1 SGHTA, CDR2 FQGNSA. V was clipped by 4 bases and J by 1 base, with 7 bases between them. The CDR3 loop reads CASSYHFNYGYTF. For the CDR3, the DNA is TGTGCCAGCAGCTACCACTTTAACTATGGCTACACCTTC.

In its sample, this clonotype was seen a few times. J is TRBJ1-2 and V is TRBV7-2; D is perhaps TRBD1 (5 bases). Germline V gene data show CDR1 as SGHTA and CDR2 as FQGNSA. Trimming shortened V by 5 bases and J by 4 bases, and 14 bases separated the two germline ends. There are 14 residues in the CDR3. DNA of the CDR3: TGTGCCAGCAGCCCCTCCAGGGCGAGCTATGGCTACACCTTC. This sequence encodes CASSPSRASYGYTF.

The CDR3 loop reads CASSLNPGTSEQYF. Written as DNA, the CDR3 is TGTGCCAGCAGTTTGAACCCTGGGACTAGCGAGCAGTACTTC. This chain joins TRBV28 and TRBJ2-7; 8 bases fit TRBD2. The germline gives CDR1 MDHEN, CDR2 SYDVKM. This CDR3 has 14 residues. With 3 bases clipped from V and 6 bases from J, the junction kept 7 bases outside the gene matches.

This clonotype was detected only a few times. The chain links TRBV13 to TRBJ1-1; D may be TRBD1 (6 bases). The germline CDR1 and CDR2 sequences are PRHDT and FYEKMQ (reference sequence). Between the trimmed V and J ends, which lost 0 bases and 6 bases, there was a span of 14 bases. The CDR3 covers 15 residues. CDR3 DNA: TGTGCCAGCAGCTTAGGGGGGACACTTGGACCTGAAGCTTTCTTT. Its translation: CASSLGGTLGPEAFF. Based on the CDR3 plus reference TRBV13 and TRBJ1-1, the full variable domain is AAGVIQSPRHLIKEKRETATLKCYPIPRHDTVYWYQQGPGQDPQFLISFYEKMQSDKGSIPDRFSAQQFSDYHSELNMSSLELGDSALYFCASSLGGTLGPEAFFGQGTRLTVV.

This clonotype showed up just once. This chain links TRBV6-5 with TRBJ2-5; 9 nucleotides match TRBD1. This CDR3 region has 15 residues. With 2 bases clipped from V and 2 bases from J, the junction kept 3 bases outside the gene matches. Germline assignment: CDR1 MNHEY and CDR2 SVGAGI. Here the CDR3 reads CASSYDRGVQETQYF. The CDR3 bases are TGTGCCAGCAGTTACGACAGGGGGGTTCAAGAGACCCAGTACTTC.

This clonotype has ten or more counts. Here the CDR3 DNA reads TGTGCCAGTAGTCACAGGGGGCGCAGGAACGGCTACACCTTC. Translated, it gives CASSHRGRRNGYTF. The J gene is TRBJ1-2, the V gene TRBV19, with 9 bases aligning to TRBD1. CDR3 length: 14 amino acids. Looked up from germline, CDR1 is LNHDA and CDR2 is SQIVND (reference sequence). V trimming: 5 bases; J trimming: 8 bases; junction bases outside the gene matches: 9. Drawing the rest from reference TRBV19 and TRBJ1-2, the complete variable domain is DGGITQSPKYLFRKEGQNVTLSCEQNLNHDAMYWYRQDPGQGLRLIYYSQIVNDFQKGDIAEGYSVSREKKESFPLTVTSAQKNPTAFYLCASSHRGRRNGYTFGSGTRLTVV.

Regarding this clonotype: A read error is possible here, since a much larger clone lies one base away. V is TRBV2 and J is TRBJ2-5; 7 nucleotides agree with TRBD2. In germline, CDR1 is SNHLY, CDR2 FYNNEI. This CDR3 spans 14 amino acids. V lost 11 bases and J lost 5; bases outside the gene matches: 14. The CDR3 DNA reads as TGTGCCCTGGGAATCGGGGGGTTTTGGGAGACCCAGTACTTC. Translation: CALGIGGFWETQYF. Combining the CDR3 with reference TRBV2 and TRBJ2-5 gives the whole variable domain EPEVTQTPSHQVTQMGQEVILRCVPISNHLYFYWYRQILGQKVEFLVSFYNNEISEKSEIFDDQFSVERPDGSNFTLKIRSTKLEDSAMYFCALGIGGFWETQYFGPGTRLLVL.

The V gene is TRBV10-3, the J gene TRBJ2-3; 7 bases map to TRBD1. Unmatched junction bases numbered 9, after V lost 6 bases and J lost 0 bases. Germline assignment: CDR1 ENHRY and CDR2 SYGVKD. The CDR3 consists of 16 residues. The CDR3 sequence is CAIRGTGTESTDTQYF. The CDR3 bases are TGTGCCATCAGGGGTACCGGGACAGAAAGCACAGATACGCAGTATTTT.

In its sample, this clonotype was seen many times. V and J are TRBV28 and TRBJ1-1, with 7 bases identical to TRBD1. The CDR3 has 13 amino acids. Germline lookup yields CDR1 MDHEN and CDR2 SYDVKM. The trim removed 6 bases at V and 9 bases at J, leaving 10 bases unmatched. The CDR3 here is CASRTRQGDKAFF. For the CDR3, the DNA is TGTGCCAGCAGGACTAGACAGGGAGACAAAGCTTTCTTT.

This sequence joins TRBV12-3 or TRBV12-4 and TRBJ2-5, with 7 bases matching TRBD2. J was trimmed by 1 base and V by 5 bases; bases with no gene match: 4. CDR3 size: 14 residues. CDR3 residues: CASSQASGQETQYF. CDR3 nucleotides: TGTGCCAGCAGTCAGGCTAGCGGCCAAGAGACCCAGTACTTC.

This sequence joins TRBV12-3 or TRBV12-4 and TRBJ2-5, with 10 bases identical to TRBD1. The CDR3 has 14 residues. J gave up 5 bases and V 5 bases, and 5 bases lay outside the gene matches. The DNA for the CDR3 is TGTGCCAGCAGTGGGACAGGGGTCGGGGAGACCCAGTACTTC. This sequence encodes CASSGTGVGETQYF.

This clonotype showed up many times. One end of the junction varies from germline; a read error may be responsible. V usage is TRBV11-2 and J usage is TRBJ2-7; 8 nucleotides align to TRBD1. Germline V gene sequence: CDR1 SGHAT, CDR2 FQNNGV. The CDR3 totals 12 residues. DNA for the CDR3: TGTGCCAGCAGCAAACAGGACAGGGCCATTTTTTTC. Its translation: CASSKQDRAIFF.

V gene TRBV10-3 combines with J gene TRBJ2-5; D is perhaps TRBD2 (5 bases). V dropped 6 bases and J dropped 9 bases, with 14 bases sitting between them. Germline CDR1 is ENHRY and CDR2 is SYGVKD. The CDR3 covers 12 residues. In DNA, the CDR3 is TGTGCCATCAGCCAGCCCGACGGGGCCCAGTACTTC. It encodes CAISQPDGAQYF.

As concerns this clonotype: The junction departs from the called germline gene at one end, perhaps through a read error. This chain connects TRBV7-3 to TRBJ1-1; TRBD1 is a possible D gene (6 bases). The CDR3 runs 11 residues. The germline V gene encodes CDR1 SGHTA and CDR2 FQGTGA. The chain's CDR3 is CASSSGAETFF. DNA for the CDR3: TGTGCCAGCAGCTCAGGGGCTGAAACTTTCTTT.

This clonotype turned up a few times. The chain uses TRBV9 and TRBJ2-3; TRBD2 aligns across 10 bases. Germline V CDR1 and CDR2: SGDLS, YYNGEE. V shed 3 bases and J 2 bases; nucleotides not matched to a gene: 3. The CDR3 is made up of 15 amino acids. Here the CDR3 DNA reads TGTGCCAGCAGCGGTAGCGGGGGGATCACAGATACGCAGTATTTT. Its protein product is CASSGSGGITDTQYF.

This clonotype was picked up many times. The CDR3 DNA reads as TGTGCCAGCAGTTTACGTCTTCAGGGGAATGGCTACACCTTC. Amino acids: CASSLRLQGNGYTF. The chain links TRBV28 to TRBJ1-2, with D tentatively TRBD1 (6 bases). Trimming took 2 bases from V and 6 from J, leaving 13 bases between them. The length of the CDR3 is 14 residues. Germline-derived CDR1 and CDR2 are MDHEN and SYDVKM.

This clonotype was seen at least ten times. V and J are TRBV20-1 and TRBJ1-1; perhaps TRBD1 as D (6 bases). The V and J ends lost 0 bases and 1 base respectively, with 21 bases between them. Germline values: CDR1 DFQATT, CDR2 SNEGSKA (reference sequence). The CDR3 is 18 amino acids. The CDR3 sequence: CSAREGGGGKAWNTEAFF. The CDR3 DNA reads TGCAGTGCTAGAGAGGGGGGGGGCGGTAAGGCCTGGAACACTGAAGCTTTCTTT.

This clonotype was observed many times. The chain is built from TRBV15 and TRBJ1-2; 10 positions agree with TRBD1. Germline loops: CDR1 LNHNV, CDR2 YYDKDF (reference sequence). The CDR3 totals 14 residues. V trimming: 4 bases; J trimming: 6 bases; junction bases outside the gene matches: 5. The CDR3 bases are TGTGCCACCAGCACCGGGACAGGGGTTAATGGCTACACCTTC. It codes for CATSTGTGVNGYTF.